This TCR beta chain was documented in a study of metastatic and nonmetastatic thyroid tumors. Findings and caveats of the study: Malignant tumors reportedly showed significantly higher TCR beta diversity than benign nodules in both blood and tumor.

TCRdb re-processed the PCR reads through MiXCR. The profile shows under 55,000 clones, about 15% of them singletons. Germline loops: CDR1 LNHDA, CDR2 SQIVND (reference sequence). The CDR3 contains 14 residues. Losses at the gene ends were 5 bases for V and 10 bases for J; bases not matched to a gene: 11. Prior to thyroid surgery, none of the patients had received any treatment. This clone was counted many times. Its antigen is undetermined. This sequence was found in a female donor with papillary thyroid cancer or a benign thyroid nodule (not recorded which). Some clones in this sample may be carry-over from other donors' samples. The sequencing input was blood. The chain has TRBV19 and TRBJ2-1; 7 bases agree with TRBD1. For the CDR3, the DNA is TGTGCCAGTAGTGGGGGACAGATAATTTTGGAGCAGTTCTTC. Translated, it gives CASSGGQIILEQFF. The variable domain in full, completed from reference TRBV19 and TRBJ2-1, reads DGGITQSPKYLFRKEGQNVTLSCEQNLNHDAMYWYRQDPGQGLRLIYYSQIVNDFQKGDIAEGYSVSREKKESFPLTVTSAQKNPTAFYLCASSGGQIILEQFFGPGTRLTVL.